These 18 T cell receptor beta chains were all obtained from the same sample, sequenced in a study of T cell changes during pregnancy in multiple sclerosis. Repertoires were generated with immunoSEQ multiplex PCR, while TCRdb's copy carries only in-frame clones and drops some. In the table there are 30,000 to 45,000 clones, more than 75% of which are singletons. Material: CD4+ T cells from peripheral blood mononuclear cells, obtained in the first trimester of pregnancy. All receptors derive from a female donor with multiple sclerosis, enrolled in a pregnancy study.

The chain uses TRBV7-9 and TRBJ1-1; D uncertain. The ends were cut back, 1 base at V and 3 bases at J, with 15 bases in the middle. CDR1 and CDR2 (germline): SEHNR, FQNEAQ (reference sequence). The CDR3 spans 16 residues. Here the CDR3 DNA reads TGTGCCAGCAGCTTAGGTCTTCCAGGAGGAGACACTGAAGCTTTCTTT. It codes for CASSLGLPGGDTEAFF.

This sequence joins TRBV5-1 and TRBJ2-2, with 7 bases fitting TRBD2. Germline loops: CDR1 SGHRS, CDR2 YFSETQ. V was clipped by 0 bases and J by 6 bases; unmatched bases: 2. The CDR3 has 14 amino acids. DNA for the CDR3: TGCGCCAGCAGCTTGGCCCGGGAGGCCGGGGAGCTGTTTTTT. Translation: CASSLAREAGELFF.

The genes are TRBV7-6 and TRBJ2-7; D possibly corresponds to TRBD2 (8 bases). V lost 4 bases and J 1 base, leaving 17 bases between the germline ends. CDR1 is SGHVS, CDR2 FNYEAQ, per germline. The CDR3 is 16 residues long. CDR3 nucleotide sequence: TGTGCCAGCAGCTCTCGACAGGGCGGGGGGTCCTACGAGCAGTACTTC. Translating it yields CASSSRQGGGSYEQYF. The full variable domain, rest sourced from reference TRBV7-6 and TRBJ2-7, is GAGVSQSPRYKVTKRGQDVALRCDPISGHVSLYWYRQALGQGPEFLTYFNYEAQQDKSGLPNDRFSAERPEGSISTLTIQRTEQRDSAMYRCASSSRQGGGSYEQYFGPGTRLTVT.

In its sample, this clone was seen once. This chain joins TRBV11-2 and TRBJ2-1, with a weak D call TRBD2 (6 bases). Germline V gene data show CDR1 as SGHAT and CDR2 as FQNNGV. The CDR3 is 17 amino acids. V lost 2 bases, J lost 3 bases, and 17 bases lay in between. The CDR3 spells CASSLMAAGTFYNEQFF. DNA for the CDR3: TGTGCCAGCAGCTTAATGGCGGCGGGAACATTCTACAATGAGCAGTTCTTC.

This chain joins TRBV19 and TRBJ1-4; no definite D call. This CDR3 contains 15 residues. Trimming shortened V by 6 bases and J by 2 bases, and 13 bases separated the two germline ends. Germline loops: CDR1 LNHDA, CDR2 SQIVND (reference sequence). Here the CDR3 reads CASRFSTGTNEKLFF. DNA of the CDR3: TGTGCCAGTAGATTTTCGACTGGGACTAATGAAAAACTGTTTTTT.

This clone is labeled medium-sized (0.01 to 0.1%). The chain links TRBV5-1 to TRBJ2-7, with a possible D match to TRBD2 (6 bases). V lost 1 base to trimming and J lost 2 bases, with 10 bases between them. The germline V gene has CDR1 SGHRS and CDR2 YFSETQ. This CDR3 comprises 14 residues. The CDR3 DNA reads TGCGCCAGCAGCTTGTTAGGAGGGACCTACGAGCAGTACTTC. Its translation: CASSLLGGTYEQYF.

V usage is TRBV4-1 and J usage is TRBJ1-2; D gene uncertain. The CDR3 runs to 14 residues. Germline V gene data show CDR1 as MGHRA and CDR2 as YSYEKL. V lost 4 bases and J 4 bases, leaving 13 bases between the germline ends. The DNA of the CDR3 is TGCGCCAGCAGCCTAGGGAGCACCGGCTATGGCTACACCTTC. Translated, it gives CASSLGSTGYGYTF.

The chain combines TRBV29-1 with TRBJ1-1, with 8 nucleotides matching TRBD1. The CDR3 runs 13 residues. V shed 3 bases, J shed 0 bases, and the junction held 0 bases outside the gene matches. Germline lookup yields CDR1 SQVTM and CDR2 ANQGSEA. The CDR3 DNA sequence: TGCAGCGTTGACAGGGGGCTGAACACTGAAGCTTTCTTT. It translates to CSVDRGLNTEAFF. Combining the CDR3 with reference TRBV29-1 and TRBJ1-1 gives the whole variable domain SAVISQKPSRDICQRGTSLTIQCQVDSQVTMMFWYRQQPGQSLTLIATANQGSEATYESGFVIDKFPISRPNLTFSTLTVSNMSPEDSSIYLCSVDRGLNTEAFFGQGTRLTVV.

This chain joins TRBV18 and TRBJ1-1, with D possibly being TRBD1 (5 bases). Germline assignment: CDR1 KGHSH and CDR2 LQKENI. Trimming cost V 0 bases and J 2 bases, with 10 bases left between them. The CDR3 sequence is 15 residues long. CDR3 residues: CASSPPEGLNTEAFF. CDR3 DNA: TGTGCCAGCTCACCACCGGAGGGGCTTAACACTGAAGCTTTCTTT.

V and J are TRBV28 and TRBJ1-5; D might be TRBD1 (5 bases). The CDR3 spans 15 residues. Germline V CDR1 and CDR2: MDHEN, SYDVKM. Between the trimmed V and J ends, which lost 6 bases and 3 bases, there was a span of 15 bases. The CDR3 DNA sequence: TGTGCCAGCAGGACCGCTGACAGCTACAATCAGCCCCAGCATTTT. Translating it yields CASRTADSYNQPQHF. The full variable domain, completed using reference TRBV28 and TRBJ1-5, is DVKVTQSSRYLVKRTGEKVFLECVQDMDHENMFWYRQDPGLGLRLIYFSYDVKMKEKGDIPEGYSVSREKKERFSLILESASTNQTSMYLCASRTADSYNQPQHFGDGTRLSIL.

The rearrangement joins TRBV7-6 to TRBJ2-7; D call uncertain. CDR1 is SGHVS, CDR2 FNYEAQ, per germline. This CDR3 has 13 amino acids. The V and J ends lost 1 base and 3 bases respectively, with 7 bases between them. CDR3 coding DNA: TGTGCCAGCAGCTTAGGGGCCGACTACGAGCAGTACTTC. It encodes CASSLGADYEQYF.

This rearrangement joins TRBV2 to TRBJ2-1; TRBD2 matches at 8 bases. The germline V gene encodes CDR1 SNHLY and CDR2 FYNNEI. This CDR3 has 14 residues. The junction had 11 bases not matched to a gene; V was cut back by 6 bases and J by 10 bases. CDR3: CASSREGPPSEQFF. The CDR3 DNA reads TGTGCCAGCAGCCGGGAGGGCCCGCCGAGCGAGCAGTTCTTC.

This chain connects TRBV28 to TRBJ2-7, with 7 bases aligning to TRBD1. The CDR3 contains 13 residues. Trimming removed 2 bases from V and 6 bases from J; junction bases left unmatched: 4. Germline CDR1 and CDR2: MDHEN and SYDVKM. The CDR3 is CASSLTQGPEQYF. For the CDR3, the DNA is TGTGCCAGCAGTTTAACACAGGGGCCCGAGCAGTACTTC.

The chain is built from TRBV6-5 and TRBJ2-5; D is possibly TRBD2 (6 bases). This CDR3 has 14 residues. In germline, CDR1 is MNHEY, CDR2 SVGAGI. Trimming removed 2 bases at V and 1 base at J, with 8 bases between. CDR3 nucleotide sequence: TGTGCCAGCAGTTACGGAGGGGCCCAAGAGACCCAGTACTTC. Its translation is CASSYGGAQETQYF.

The chain has TRBV5-4 and TRBJ2-1; D might be TRBD1 (6 bases). V was trimmed by 1 base and J by 8 bases, leaving 16 bases between them. CDR1 is SGHNT and CDR2 is YYREEE in the germline V gene (reference sequence). There are 15 residues in the CDR3. The CDR3 here is CASSLRGKGDDEQFF. The CDR3 DNA sequence: TGTGCCAGCAGCTTGAGAGGGAAGGGGGATGATGAGCAGTTCTTC.

The V call is TRBV6-1, the J call TRBJ2-7; D remains unclear. Trimming cost V 2 bases and J 3 bases, with 8 bases left between them. The CDR3 consists of 13 residues. CDR1 and CDR2 from the germline V gene are MNHNS and SASEGT. CDR3 coding DNA: TGTGCCAGCAGTGAAACCACATTCTACGAGCAGTACTTC. It translates to CASSETTFYEQYF.

The gene calls are TRBV5-1 and TRBJ2-6; D is possibly TRBD2 (6 bases). CDR3 length equals 17 residues. The germline V gene has CDR1 SGHRS and CDR2 YFSETQ. Trimming took 4 bases from V and 4 from J, leaving 18 bases between them. CDR3 residues: CASSQAVGGAGANVLTF. The CDR3, as DNA: TGCGCCAGCAGCCAAGCCGTTGGAGGGGCCGGGGCCAACGTCCTGACTTTC. The full variable domain, in which reference TRBV5-1 and TRBJ2-6 provide the parts outside the CDR3, is KAGVTQTPRYLIKTRGQQVTLSCSPISGHRSVSWYQQTPGQGLQFLFEYFSETQRNKGNFPGRFSGRQFSNSRSEMNVSTLELGDSALYLCASSQAVGGAGANVLTFGAGSRLTVL.

The chain combines TRBV18 with TRBJ2-6; the match to TRBD1 covers 7 bases. The length of the CDR3 is 17 residues. Trimming took 1 base from V and 1 from J; bases not matched to a gene: 4. Germline values: CDR1 KGHSH, CDR2 LQKENI. This CDR3 reads CASSPLPTGSGANVLTF. The CDR3 nucleotides are TGTGCCAGCTCACCACTCCCGACAGGGTCTGGGGCCAACGTCCTGACTTTC.